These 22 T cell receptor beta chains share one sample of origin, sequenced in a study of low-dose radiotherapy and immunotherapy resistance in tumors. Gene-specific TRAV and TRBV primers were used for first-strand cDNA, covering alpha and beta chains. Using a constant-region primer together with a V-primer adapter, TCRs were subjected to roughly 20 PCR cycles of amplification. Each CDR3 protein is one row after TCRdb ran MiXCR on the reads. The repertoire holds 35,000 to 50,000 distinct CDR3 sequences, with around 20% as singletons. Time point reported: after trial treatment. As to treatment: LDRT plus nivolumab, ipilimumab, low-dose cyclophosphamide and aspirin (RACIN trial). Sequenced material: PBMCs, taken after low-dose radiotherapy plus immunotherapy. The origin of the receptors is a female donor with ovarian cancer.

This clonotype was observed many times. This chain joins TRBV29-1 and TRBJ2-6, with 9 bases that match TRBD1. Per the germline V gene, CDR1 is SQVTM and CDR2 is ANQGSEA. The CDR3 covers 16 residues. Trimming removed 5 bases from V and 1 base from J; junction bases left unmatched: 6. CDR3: CSVSGTGRSGANVLTF. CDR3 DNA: TGCAGCGTTTCCGGGACAGGGCGGTCTGGGGCCAACGTCCTGACTTTC.

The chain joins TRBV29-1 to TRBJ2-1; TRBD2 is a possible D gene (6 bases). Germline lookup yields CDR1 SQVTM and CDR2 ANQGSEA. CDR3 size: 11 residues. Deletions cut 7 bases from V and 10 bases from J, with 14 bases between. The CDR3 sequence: CSGTSGVEQFF. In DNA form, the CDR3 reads TGCAGCGGAACATCGGGAGTAGAGCAGTTCTTC.

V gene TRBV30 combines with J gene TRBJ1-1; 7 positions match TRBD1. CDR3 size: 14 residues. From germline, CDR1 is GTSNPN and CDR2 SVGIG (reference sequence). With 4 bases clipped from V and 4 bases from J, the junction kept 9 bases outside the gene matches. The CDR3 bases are TGTGCCTGGAACTCAAGGGGGCAGGGCACTGAAGCTTTCTTT. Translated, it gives CAWNSRGQGTEAFF.

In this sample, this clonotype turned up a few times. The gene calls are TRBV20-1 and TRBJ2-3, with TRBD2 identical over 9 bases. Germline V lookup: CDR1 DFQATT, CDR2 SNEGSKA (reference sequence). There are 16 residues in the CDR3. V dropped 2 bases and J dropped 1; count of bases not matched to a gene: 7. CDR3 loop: CSARPRLAVRTDTQYF. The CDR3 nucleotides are TGCAGTGCTAGACCCAGACTAGCGGTCCGCACAGATACGCAGTATTTT.

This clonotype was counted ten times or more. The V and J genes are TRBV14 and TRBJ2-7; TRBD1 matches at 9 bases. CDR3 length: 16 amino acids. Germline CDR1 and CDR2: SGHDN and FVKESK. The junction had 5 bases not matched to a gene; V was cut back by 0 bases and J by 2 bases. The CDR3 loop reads CASSQDAWTGAYEQYF. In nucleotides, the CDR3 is TGTGCCAGCAGCCAAGATGCCTGGACAGGGGCCTACGAGCAGTACTTC.

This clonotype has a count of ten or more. The CDR3 DNA follows: TGTGCCAGCAGTGAAAGGGGAGTATTTGAGGGTGGGAACACTGAAGCTTTCTTT. Its protein is CASSERGVFEGGNTEAFF. This chain uses TRBV2 with TRBJ1-1, with D tentatively TRBD1 (5 bases). V lost 2 bases and J lost 1, with 20 bases in between. The CDR3 has 18 amino acids. Per the germline V gene, CDR1 is SNHLY and CDR2 is FYNNEI.

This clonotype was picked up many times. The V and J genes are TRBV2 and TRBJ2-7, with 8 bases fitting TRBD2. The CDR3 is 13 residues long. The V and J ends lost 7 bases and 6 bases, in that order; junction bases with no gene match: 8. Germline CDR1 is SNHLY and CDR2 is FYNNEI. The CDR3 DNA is TGTGCCAGCAATTTCGGGGGGGTGAGCGAGCAGTACTTC. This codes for CASNFGGVSEQYF.

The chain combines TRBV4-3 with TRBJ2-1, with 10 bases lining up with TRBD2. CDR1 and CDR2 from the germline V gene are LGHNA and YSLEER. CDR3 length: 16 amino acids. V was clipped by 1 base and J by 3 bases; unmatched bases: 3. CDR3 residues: CASSQAGTSVYNEQFF. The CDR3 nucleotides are TGCGCCAGCAGCCAAGCCGGGACTAGCGTCTACAATGAGCAGTTCTTC.

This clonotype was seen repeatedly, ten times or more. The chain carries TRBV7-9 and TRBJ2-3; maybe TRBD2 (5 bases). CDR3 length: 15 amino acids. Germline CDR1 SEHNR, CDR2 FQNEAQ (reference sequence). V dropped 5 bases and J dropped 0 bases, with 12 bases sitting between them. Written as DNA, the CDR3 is TGTGCCAGCAGCCCCGACTATGCTAGCACAGATACGCAGTATTTT. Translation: CASSPDYASTDTQYF.

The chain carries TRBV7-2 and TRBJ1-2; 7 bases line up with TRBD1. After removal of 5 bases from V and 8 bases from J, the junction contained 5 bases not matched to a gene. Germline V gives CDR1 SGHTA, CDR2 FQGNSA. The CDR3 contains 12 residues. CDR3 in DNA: TGTGCCAGCAGCAGGGAGACAGGGGGCTACACCTTC. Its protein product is CASSRETGGYTF.

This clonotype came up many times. This CDR3 reads CASSRTSGDQETQYF. The CDR3 DNA reads TGTGCCAGCAGCCGGACTAGCGGGGACCAAGAGACCCAGTACTTC. The chain carries TRBV11-2 and TRBJ2-5, with 12 bases identical to TRBD2. Germline CDR1 and CDR2: SGHAT and FQNNGV. With V trimmed by 5 bases and J by 0 bases, 1 base remained unmatched. The CDR3 runs 15 residues.

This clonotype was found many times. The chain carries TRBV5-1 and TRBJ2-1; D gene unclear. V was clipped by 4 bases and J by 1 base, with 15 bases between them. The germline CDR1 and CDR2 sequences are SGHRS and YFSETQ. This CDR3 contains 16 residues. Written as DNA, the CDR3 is TGCGCCAGCAGCAAATCTCAAGACACGTCCTACAATGAGCAGTTCTTC. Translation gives CASSKSQDTSYNEQFF. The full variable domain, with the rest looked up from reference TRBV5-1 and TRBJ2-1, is KAGVTQTPRYLIKTRGQQVTLSCSPISGHRSVSWYQQTPGQGLQFLFEYFSETQRNKGNFPGRFSGRQFSNSRSEMNVSTLELGDSALYLCASSKSQDTSYNEQFFGPGTRLTVL.

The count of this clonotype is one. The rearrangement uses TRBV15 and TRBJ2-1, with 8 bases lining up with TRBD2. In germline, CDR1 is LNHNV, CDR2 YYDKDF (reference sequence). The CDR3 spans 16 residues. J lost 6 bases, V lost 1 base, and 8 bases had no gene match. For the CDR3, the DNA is TGTGCCACCAGCAGAGTAACGGGAGGGCTTCTCAATGAGCAGTTCTTC. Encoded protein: CATSRVTGGLLNEQFF.

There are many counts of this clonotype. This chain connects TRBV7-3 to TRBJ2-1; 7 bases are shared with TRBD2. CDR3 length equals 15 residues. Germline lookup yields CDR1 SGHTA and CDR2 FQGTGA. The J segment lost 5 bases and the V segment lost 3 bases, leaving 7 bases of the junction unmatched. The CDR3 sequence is CASSFSGLVNNEQFF. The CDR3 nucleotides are TGTGCCAGCAGCTTCTCCGGACTAGTGAACAATGAGCAGTTCTTC.

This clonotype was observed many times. CDR3 nucleotides: TGTGCCAGCAGTCGCACTTACAGGGGTCTGGAGCAGTACTTC. Translated, it gives CASSRTYRGLEQYF. The chain joins TRBV6-2 or TRBV6-3 to TRBJ2-7, with 7 bases fitting TRBD1. This CDR3 has 14 residues. From germline, CDR1 is MNHEY and CDR2 SVGEGT. The V gene end was trimmed by 5 bases and the J gene end by 7 bases; junction bases not matched to a gene: 11.

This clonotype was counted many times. CDR3 sequence reads: CASSASGTGSYNEQFF. CDR3 sequence (DNA): TGTGCCAGCAGCGCCTCCGGGACGGGCTCCTACAATGAGCAGTTCTTC. The rearrangement uses TRBV6-1 and TRBJ2-1; possibly TRBD1 or TRBD2 for D (5 bases each). V lost 6 bases, J lost 0 bases, and 15 bases lay in between. This CDR3 spans 16 amino acids. Looked up from germline, CDR1 is MNHNS and CDR2 is SASEGT.

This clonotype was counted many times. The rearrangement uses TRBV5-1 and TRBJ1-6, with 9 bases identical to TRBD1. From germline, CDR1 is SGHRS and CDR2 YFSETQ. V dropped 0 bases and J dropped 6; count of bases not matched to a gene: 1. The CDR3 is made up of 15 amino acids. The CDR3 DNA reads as TGCGCCAGCAGCTTGGGGACAGGGGCTAATTCACCCCTCCACTTT. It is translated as CASSLGTGANSPLHF.

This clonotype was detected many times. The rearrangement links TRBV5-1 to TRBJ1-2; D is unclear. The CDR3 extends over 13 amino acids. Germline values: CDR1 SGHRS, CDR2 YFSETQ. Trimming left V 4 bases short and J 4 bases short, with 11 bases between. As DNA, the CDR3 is TGCGCCAGCAGCCCGGACCGGCCCTATGGCTACACCTTC. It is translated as CASSPDRPYGYTF.

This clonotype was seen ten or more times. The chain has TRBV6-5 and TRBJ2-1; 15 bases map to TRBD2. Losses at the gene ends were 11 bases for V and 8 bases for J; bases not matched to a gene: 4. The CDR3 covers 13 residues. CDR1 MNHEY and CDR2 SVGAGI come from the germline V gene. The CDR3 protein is CACGLAGGYEQFF. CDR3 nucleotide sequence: TGTGCCTGCGGACTAGCGGGGGGGTATGAGCAGTTCTTC.

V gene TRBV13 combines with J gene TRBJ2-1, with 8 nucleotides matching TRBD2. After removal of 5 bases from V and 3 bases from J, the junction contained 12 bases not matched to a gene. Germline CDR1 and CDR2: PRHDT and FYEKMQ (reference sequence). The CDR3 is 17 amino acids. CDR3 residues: CASSLWASGRIYNEQFF. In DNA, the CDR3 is TGTGCCAGCAGCCTCTGGGCTAGCGGGCGTATCTACAATGAGCAGTTCTTC. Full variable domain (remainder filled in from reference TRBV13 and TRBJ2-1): AAGVIQSPRHLIKEKRETATLKCYPIPRHDTVYWYQQGPGQDPQFLISFYEKMQSDKGSIPDRFSAQQFSDYHSELNMSSLELGDSALYFCASSLWASGRIYNEQFFGPGTRLTVL.

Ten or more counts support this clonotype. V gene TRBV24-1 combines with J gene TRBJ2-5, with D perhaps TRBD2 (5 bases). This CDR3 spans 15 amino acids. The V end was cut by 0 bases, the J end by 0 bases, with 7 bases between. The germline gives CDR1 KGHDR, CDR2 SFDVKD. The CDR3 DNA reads TGTGCCACCAGTGATTTGACCGGGGACCAAGAGACCCAGTACTTC. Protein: CATSDLTGDQETQYF.

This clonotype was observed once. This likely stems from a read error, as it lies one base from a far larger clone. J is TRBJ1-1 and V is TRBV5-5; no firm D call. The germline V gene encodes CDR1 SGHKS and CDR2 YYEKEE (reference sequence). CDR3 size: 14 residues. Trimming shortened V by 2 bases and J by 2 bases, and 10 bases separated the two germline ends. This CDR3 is CASSLEGDNTEAFF. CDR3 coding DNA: TGTGCCAGCAGCTTAGAGGGCGACAACACTGAAGCTTTCTTT.